This record concerns one TCR beta chain sequence. Original handling: Reference gene primer amplification gave nucleated cell count estimates. Assay: immunoSEQ multiplex PCR; the TCRdb copy retains only in-frame clones and omits some. For V, J and clone size, that table is used; D and trimming come from the DNA. The sample lists under 200,000 clones; roughly 80% were seen once. These data come from a study of blood T cell repertoires in COVID-19. In the study overall: Donors in the United States, Italy and Spain gave samples during acute or convalescent COVID-19.

The CDR3 spans 14 residues. The V gene end was trimmed by 7 bases and the J gene end by 9 bases; junction bases not matched to a gene: 12. CDR1 and CDR2 from the germline V gene are KGHSH and LQKENI. This rearrangement joins TRBV18 to TRBJ2-1; 7 nucleotides line up with TRBD1. The sequenced material came from PBMCs or T cells enriched from blood (not recorded which). This TCR derives from a woman aged 60-75 years with acute COVID-19. The CDR3 protein is CASFPGQPYGEQFF. The DNA for the CDR3 is TGTGCCAGCTTCCCGGGACAGCCCTATGGTGAGCAGTTCTTC.